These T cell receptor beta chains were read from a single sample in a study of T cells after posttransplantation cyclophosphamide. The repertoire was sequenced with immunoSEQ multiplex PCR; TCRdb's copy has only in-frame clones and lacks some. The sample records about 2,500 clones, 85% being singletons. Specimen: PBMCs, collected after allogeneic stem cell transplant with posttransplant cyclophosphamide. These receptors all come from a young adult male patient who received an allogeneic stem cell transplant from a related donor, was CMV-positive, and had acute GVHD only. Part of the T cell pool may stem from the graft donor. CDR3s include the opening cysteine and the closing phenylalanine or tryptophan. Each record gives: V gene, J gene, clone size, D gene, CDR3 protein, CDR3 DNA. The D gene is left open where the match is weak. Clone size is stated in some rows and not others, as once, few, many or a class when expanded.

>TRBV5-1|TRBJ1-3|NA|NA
CASSLEPGAGNTIYF
TGCGCCAGCAGCTTGGAGCCAGGGGCAGGAAACACCATATATTTT
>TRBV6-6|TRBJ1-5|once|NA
CASRFGESNQPQHF
TGTGCCAGCAGATTCGGGGAGAGCAATCAGCCCCAGCATTTT
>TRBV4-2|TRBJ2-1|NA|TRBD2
CASQQERGTYNEQFF
TGTGCCAGCCAACAAGAGCGGGGAACCTACAATGAGCAGTTCTTC
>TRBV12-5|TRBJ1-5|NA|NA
CASGFLPSTGFKEPQHF
TGTGCTAGTGGTTTTTTGCCCTCAACAGGGTTTAAGGAGCCCCAGCATTTT
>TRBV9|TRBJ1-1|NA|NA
CASSPQREAFF
TGTGCCAGCAGCCCCCAGAGGGAAGCTTTCTTT
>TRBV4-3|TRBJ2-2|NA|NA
CASSVIQGAGELFF
TGCGCCAGCAGCGTAATACAGGGCGCCGGGGAGCTGTTTTTT
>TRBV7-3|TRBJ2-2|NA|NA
CASSPTRDTGELFF
TGTGCCAGCAGCCCCACTCGGGACACCGGGGAGCTGTTTTTT
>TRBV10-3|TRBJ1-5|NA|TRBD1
CAISDRGNQPQHF
TGTGCCATCAGCGACAGGGGCAATCAGCCCCAGCATTTT
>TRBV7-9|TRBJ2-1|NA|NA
CASSPTRFGGNEQFF
TGTGCCAGCAGCCCCACCCGGTTCGGGGGAAATGAGCAGTTCTTC
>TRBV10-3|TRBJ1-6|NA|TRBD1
CAGTGTVNSPLHF
TGTGCCGGAACCGGGACAGTTAATTCACCCCTCCACTTT
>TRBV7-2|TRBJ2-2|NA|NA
CASSFPNTGELFF
TGTGCCAGCAGCTTCCCAAACACCGGGGAGCTGTTTTTT
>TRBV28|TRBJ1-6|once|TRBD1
CASSYITGGGITYNSPLHF
TGTGCCAGCAGCTACATAACAGGGGGCGGAATCACCTATAATTCACCCCTCCACTTT
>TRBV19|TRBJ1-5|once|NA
CASSHRWGLSNQPQHF
TGTGCCAGTAGCCACCGGTGGGGCCTTAGCAATCAGCCCCAGCATTTT